This TCR beta chain was recovered during a study of T-cell memory formation after mild COVID-19. With respect to this clonotype: Its specificity is not known.

General study results and limits: Of the contracting clones, CD4+ ones lay mainly in CM and EM, and CD8+ ones in EMRA. Some clones that responded were present in memory (sampled pre-infection), which suggests cross-reactive memory joined.

Germline V lookup: CDR1 SGHVT, CDR2 SQSDAQ. The CDR3 is made up of 15 amino acids. V lost 1 base to trimming and J lost 4 bases; unmatched junction nucleotides: 6. TCRdb redid the calling of the 5' RACE reads with MiXCR, one entry per CDR3 protein. Counted here are under 250,000 distinct CDR3 sequences, about 10% occurring once; the ten biggest clones make up approximately 2.8%. The sequenced sample was PBMCs or a T cell subset sorted from them (not recorded which). This receptor was identified in a man between 18 and 29 years old who had mild COVID-19 (a few samples of this study predate the infection). Cell type and time point are not known. The chain uses TRBV7-4 and TRBJ2-5, with 7 bases fitting TRBD1. CDR3 sequence reads: CASSLVWGTAETQYF. The DNA for the CDR3 is TGTGCCAGCAGCTTAGTTTGGGGGACAGCAGAGACCCAGTACTTC.